The clone carrying this T cell receptor (beta chain) was detected only a few times. Sequencing was performed with immunoSEQ multiplex PCR; in TCRdb, only in-frame clones are kept and a portion is missing. The sample comprises fewer than 120,000 clones, about 94% of which are singletons, and about 3.1% rests with the top ten. This specimen belongs to a study of T cell responses to AZD1222 COVID-19 vaccine. From germline, CDR1 is SGHRS and CDR2 YFSETQ. The CDR3 has 17 residues. The V end was cut by 4 bases, the J end by 8 bases, with 27 bases between. The TCR comes from an adult who received the AZD1222 COVID-19 vaccine. Sequencing was performed on peripheral blood, taken 28 days after the second AZD1222 dose. The rearrangement links TRBV5-1 to TRBJ1-2; D call uncertain. The CDR3 DNA reads TGCGCCAGCAGCCAATCAACAAGATGGGCCGCTGGGTTAGGCTACACCTTC. It specifies CASSQSTRWAAGLGYTF. The full variable domain, its missing parts supplied by reference TRBV5-1 and TRBJ1-2, is KAGVTQTPRYLIKTRGQQVTLSCSPISGHRSVSWYQQTPGQGLQFLFEYFSETQRNKGNFPGRFSGRQFSNSRSEMNVSTLELGDSALYLCASSQSTRWAAGLGYTFGSGTRLTVV.